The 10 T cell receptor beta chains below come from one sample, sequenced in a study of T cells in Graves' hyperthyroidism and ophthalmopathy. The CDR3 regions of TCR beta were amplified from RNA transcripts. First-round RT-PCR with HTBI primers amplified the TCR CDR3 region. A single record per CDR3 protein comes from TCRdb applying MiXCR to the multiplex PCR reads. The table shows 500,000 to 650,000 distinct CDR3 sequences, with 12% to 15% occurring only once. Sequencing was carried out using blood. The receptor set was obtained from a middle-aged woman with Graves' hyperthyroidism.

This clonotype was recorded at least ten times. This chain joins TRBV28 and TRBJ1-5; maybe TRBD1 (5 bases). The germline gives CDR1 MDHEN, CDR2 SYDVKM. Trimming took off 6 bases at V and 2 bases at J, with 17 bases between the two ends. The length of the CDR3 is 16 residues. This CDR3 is CASSQRRGTGNQPQHF. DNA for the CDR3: TGTGCCAGCAGCCAGCGTCGGGGCACGGGCAATCAGCCCCAGCATTTT.

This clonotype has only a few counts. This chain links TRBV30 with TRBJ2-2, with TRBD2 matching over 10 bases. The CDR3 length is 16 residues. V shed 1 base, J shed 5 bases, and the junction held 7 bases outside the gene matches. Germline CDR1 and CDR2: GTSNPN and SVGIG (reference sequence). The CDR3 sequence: CAWSALETSGTGELFF. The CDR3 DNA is TGTGCCTGGAGTGCCTTAGAGACTAGCGGGACCGGGGAGCTGTTTTTT.

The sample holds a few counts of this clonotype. As DNA, the CDR3 is TGTGCCAGCAGCGTAGGGTCCAGTGCCTACGAGCAGTACTTC. Translated, it gives CASSVGSSAYEQYF. The V call is TRBV9, the J call TRBJ2-7, with D uncertain. Germline loops: CDR1 SGDLS, CDR2 YYNGEE. V lost 0 bases and J lost 2, with 9 bases in between. The CDR3 sequence is 14 residues long.

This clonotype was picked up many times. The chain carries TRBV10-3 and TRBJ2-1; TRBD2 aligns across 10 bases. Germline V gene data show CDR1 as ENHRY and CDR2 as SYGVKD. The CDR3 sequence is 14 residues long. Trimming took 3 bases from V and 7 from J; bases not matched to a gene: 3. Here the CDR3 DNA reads TGTGCCATCAGTGATCTAGCGGGAGTAAATGAGCAGTTCTTC. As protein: CAISDLAGVNEQFF.

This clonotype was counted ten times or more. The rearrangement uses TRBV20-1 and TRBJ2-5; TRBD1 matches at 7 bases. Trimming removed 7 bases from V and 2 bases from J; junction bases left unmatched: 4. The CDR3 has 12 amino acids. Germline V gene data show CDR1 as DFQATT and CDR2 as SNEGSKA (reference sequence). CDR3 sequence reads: CSGQGEQETQYF. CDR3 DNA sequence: TGCAGTGGACAGGGCGAACAAGAGACCCAGTACTTC.

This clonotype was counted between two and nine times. The DNA for the CDR3 is TGTGCCTACAGGGGCGATACGCAGTATTTT. This gives the protein CAYRGDTQYF. J is TRBJ2-3 and V is TRBV30; 7 bases match TRBD1. Germline V gene data show CDR1 as GTSNPN and CDR2 as SVGIG (reference sequence). This CDR3 region has 10 residues. Losses at the gene ends were 7 bases for V and 6 bases for J; bases not matched to a gene: 1. The full variable domain, its missing parts supplied by reference TRBV30 and TRBJ2-3, is SQTIHQWPATLVQPVGSPLSLECTVEGTSNPNLYWYRQAAGRGLQLLFYSVGIGQISSEVPQNLSASRPQDRQFILSSKKLLLSDSGFYLCAYRGDTQYFGPGTRLTVL.

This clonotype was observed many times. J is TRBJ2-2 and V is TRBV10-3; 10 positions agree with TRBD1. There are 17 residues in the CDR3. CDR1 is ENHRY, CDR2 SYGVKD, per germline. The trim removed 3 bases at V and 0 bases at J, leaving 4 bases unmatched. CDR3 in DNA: TGTGCCATCAGTGAAGGACAGGGGGGAACGAACACCGGGGAGCTGTTTTTT. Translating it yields CAISEGQGGTNTGELFF.

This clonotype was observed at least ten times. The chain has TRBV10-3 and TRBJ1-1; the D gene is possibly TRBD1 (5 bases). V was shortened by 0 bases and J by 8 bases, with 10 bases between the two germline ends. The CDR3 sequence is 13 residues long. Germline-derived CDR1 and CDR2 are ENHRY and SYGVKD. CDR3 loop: CAISESFGQEAFF. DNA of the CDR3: TGTGCCATCAGTGAGTCGTTTGGACAAGAAGCTTTCTTT.

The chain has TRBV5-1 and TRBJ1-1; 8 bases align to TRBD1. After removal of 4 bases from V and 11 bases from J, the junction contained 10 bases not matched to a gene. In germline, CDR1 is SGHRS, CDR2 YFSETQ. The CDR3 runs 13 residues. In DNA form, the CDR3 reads TGCGCCAGCAGCCCCCGCGACAGGGGAGATGCTTTCTTT. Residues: CASSPRDRGDAFF.

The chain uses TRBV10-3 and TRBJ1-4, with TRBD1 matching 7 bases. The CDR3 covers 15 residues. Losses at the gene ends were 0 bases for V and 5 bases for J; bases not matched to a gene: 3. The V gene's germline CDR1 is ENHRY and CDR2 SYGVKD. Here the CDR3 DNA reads TGTGCCATCAGTGAGTCGCGGACAGGAAATGAAAAACTGTTTTTT. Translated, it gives CAISESRTGNEKLFF.